Detailed here is one T cell receptor (beta chain). This specimen comes from a study of blood T cell repertoires in COVID-19. Across the study: Acute and convalescent COVID-19 samples came from the United States, Italy and Spain. PBMCs, B-cell-depleted T cells, or T cells were the source of the cDNA or gDNA that made up the material.

Sequencing was performed with immunoSEQ multiplex PCR; in TCRdb, only in-frame clones are kept and a portion is missing. The top ten clones hold roughly 25% of a sample with 60,000 or so clones, 65% to 85% of them seen once. V gave up 1 base and J gave up 7 bases; unmatched junction bases: 9. Germline V gene data show CDR1 as MGHRA and CDR2 as YSYEKL. This CDR3 contains 15 residues. The receptor's source is a human donor in a cohort sampled during active COVID-19. Sequencing used peripheral blood. This chain joins TRBV4-1 and TRBJ1-1; 7 positions agree with TRBD1. The DNA of the CDR3 is TGCGCCAGCAGCCAAGCCCCACAGGGGCGAGGTGAAGCTTTCTTT. Translation gives CASSQAPQGRGEAFF.